This T cell receptor (beta chain) was recovered during a study of T cells in Graves' hyperthyroidism and ophthalmopathy. On the study more broadly: Peripheral blood was obtained at initial diagnosis, preceding any treatment.

On this clonotype: Its antigen is not identified.

RNA transcripts provided the source from which TCR beta CDR3 regions were amplified. A set of HTBI primers served as the primers for a first-round RT-PCR of the TCR CDR3. One entry per CDR3 protein results from TCRdb running MiXCR on the multiplex PCR reads. The sample yields 550,000 to 600,000 distinct CDR3 sequences, approximately 16% seen once. Germline V CDR1 and CDR2: LGHNT, FRNRAP. The CDR3 spans 16 residues. V was pared by 6 bases and J by 1 base, with 15 bases between. Points from the study as a whole: Most expanded thyroid clonotypes above 0.001 recurred in blood.

When ophthalmopathy did not progress within 18 months, Graves' hyperthyroidism was considered stable. The receptor was isolated from a woman under 30 with Graves' hyperthyroidism. The source material was blood. The chain combines TRBV12-5 with TRBJ2-2; tentative D call: TRBD2 (5 bases). Here the CDR3 reads CASGPAGGMNTGELFF. The CDR3 DNA follows: TGTGCTAGTGGCCCCGCCGGAGGAATGAACACCGGGGAGCTGTTTTTT.